A selection of T cell receptor beta chains follows, all from one sample in a study of T cells expressing NK-cell markers. TCRdb re-called the 5' RACE reads and catalogs CDR3 proteins one per entry, DNA excluded. Its table records about 150,000 distinct CDR3 sequences. The material sequenced was blood T cells: a sorted CD56 or NKG2C T cell subset, CD4+ or CD8+ T cells, or bulk PBMC T cells (not recorded which). Receptors originate from a woman between 45 and 65 years old in good health. Both conserved end residues are part of each CDR3. Each record gives: CDR3 protein, V gene, CDR3 length, J gene.

cdr3_aa: CATSRGRGNTDTQYF
v_call: TRBV15
cdr3_length: 15
j_call: TRBJ2-3

cdr3_aa: CASSQYGYYGYTF
v_call: TRBV6-5
cdr3_length: 13
j_call: TRBJ1-2

cdr3_aa: CATSRGREVSPLHF
v_call: TRBV15
cdr3_length: 14
j_call: TRBJ1-6

cdr3_aa: CATSRGNGELFF
v_call: TRBV24-1
cdr3_length: 12
j_call: TRBJ2-2

cdr3_aa: CASSNHYEQYF
v_call: TRBV7-9
cdr3_length: 11
j_call: TRBJ2-7

cdr3_aa: CASSYHGDFSYNEQFF
v_call: TRBV11-2
cdr3_length: 16
j_call: TRBJ2-1

cdr3_aa: CASSFHRSQDGYTF
v_call: TRBV5-5
cdr3_length: 14
j_call: TRBJ1-2

cdr3_aa: CASSPRLAGVGNEQFF
v_call: TRBV9
cdr3_length: 16
j_call: TRBJ2-1

cdr3_aa: CASSSEGTEAFF
v_call: TRBV7-2
cdr3_length: 12
j_call: TRBJ1-1

cdr3_aa: CAISEELAGGQTGELFF
v_call: TRBV10-3
cdr3_length: 17
j_call: TRBJ2-2

cdr3_aa: CASSVVGDTQYF
v_call: TRBV9
cdr3_length: 12
j_call: TRBJ2-3

cdr3_aa: CAWSPGPGWETQYF
v_call: TRBV30
cdr3_length: 14
j_call: TRBJ2-5

cdr3_aa: CATSGYHDLNEQFF
v_call: TRBV24-1
cdr3_length: 14
j_call: TRBJ2-1

cdr3_aa: CASSPREYMTHEQFF
v_call: TRBV7-7
cdr3_length: 15
j_call: TRBJ2-1

cdr3_aa: CASSWLSGADTQYF
v_call: TRBV7-3
cdr3_length: 14
j_call: TRBJ2-3

cdr3_aa: CASSYSGRVETQYF
v_call: TRBV6-5
cdr3_length: 14
j_call: TRBJ2-5

cdr3_aa: CASSFYNRDGSYEQYF
v_call: TRBV7-9
cdr3_length: 16
j_call: TRBJ2-7

cdr3_aa: CASSQTRNTGELFF
v_call: TRBV21-1
cdr3_length: 14
j_call: TRBJ2-2

cdr3_aa: CASSLGVSGLDEQFF
v_call: TRBV5-1
cdr3_length: 15
j_call: TRBJ2-1

cdr3_aa: CASSFEGGEEGTDTQYF
v_call: TRBV7-9
cdr3_length: 17
j_call: TRBJ2-3

cdr3_aa: CASSLGVAGAFYEQYF
v_call: TRBV5-5
cdr3_length: 16
j_call: TRBJ2-7

cdr3_aa: CASSFRTSGSSGANVLTF
v_call: TRBV7-6
cdr3_length: 18
j_call: TRBJ2-6

cdr3_aa: CASSLGPAGGADTQYF
v_call: TRBV7-9
cdr3_length: 16
j_call: TRBJ2-3

cdr3_aa: CASSQVTSGRYNEQFF
v_call: TRBV3-1
cdr3_length: 16
j_call: TRBJ2-1

cdr3_aa: CASSLDPGRYEQYF
v_call: TRBV7-8
cdr3_length: 14
j_call: TRBJ2-7

cdr3_aa: CSARDKGEYRLTEAFF
v_call: TRBV20-1
cdr3_length: 16
j_call: TRBJ1-1

cdr3_aa: CASSQSILLNEQFF
v_call: TRBV4-1
cdr3_length: 14
j_call: TRBJ2-1

cdr3_aa: CASSLSNPRNEQFF
v_call: TRBV27
cdr3_length: 14
j_call: TRBJ2-1

cdr3_aa: CASSLGEAVPYGYTF
v_call: TRBV7-9
cdr3_length: 15
j_call: TRBJ1-2

cdr3_aa: CATGNGVADYGYTF
v_call: TRBV12-3/TRBV12-4
cdr3_length: 14
j_call: TRBJ1-2

cdr3_aa: CASSESGLADYEQYF
v_call: TRBV10-2
cdr3_length: 15
j_call: TRBJ2-7

cdr3_aa: CASSQEGGQTNEKLFF
v_call: TRBV4-1
cdr3_length: 16
j_call: TRBJ1-4

cdr3_aa: CSVEANRDGYTF
v_call: TRBV29-1
cdr3_length: 12
j_call: TRBJ1-2

cdr3_aa: CASSLWTGAYNEQFF
v_call: TRBV6-2/TRBV6-3
cdr3_length: 15
j_call: TRBJ2-1

cdr3_aa: CATSSSGIGDTQYF
v_call: TRBV15
cdr3_length: 14
j_call: TRBJ2-3

cdr3_aa: CASSLSSFVGGELFF
v_call: TRBV7-9
cdr3_length: 15
j_call: TRBJ2-2

cdr3_aa: CASSLRGSGSRNEQYF
v_call: TRBV4-1
cdr3_length: 16
j_call: TRBJ2-7

cdr3_aa: CASSDSRDVGNTIYF
v_call: TRBV5-1
cdr3_length: 15
j_call: TRBJ1-3

cdr3_aa: CASSPKTGMHEQFF
v_call: TRBV5-6
cdr3_length: 14
j_call: TRBJ2-1

cdr3_aa: CASSILERGEQFF
v_call: TRBV19
cdr3_length: 13
j_call: TRBJ2-1

cdr3_aa: CAGTRDRDHEQYF
v_call: TRBV6-2/TRBV6-3
cdr3_length: 13
j_call: TRBJ2-7